This T cell receptor (beta chain) was obtained from a study of T cells after yellow fever vaccination. MiXCR, run by TCRdb on the 5' RACE reads, gives a single entry per CDR3 protein. The sample has about 340,000 distinct CDR3 sequences, 3% to 4.5% seen once; the top ten hold approximately 24%. Germline CDR1 is LGHNA and CDR2 is YSLEER. V shed 0 bases, J shed 6 bases, and the junction held 17 bases outside the gene matches. This CDR3 comprises 19 residues. This clonotype was sampled from a man aged 18 to 29 who received the YFV17D yellow fever vaccine. Sequences were derived from PBMCs, sampled 5 days after the yellow fever booster vaccination. The chain has TRBV4-3 and TRBJ2-3; 8 nucleotides align to TRBD2. The DNA for the CDR3 is TGCGCCAGCAGCCAAGATCAGGACGCGGGACTAGGAATGGTCGATACGCAGTATTTT. Translated: CASSQDQDAGLGMVDTQYF.